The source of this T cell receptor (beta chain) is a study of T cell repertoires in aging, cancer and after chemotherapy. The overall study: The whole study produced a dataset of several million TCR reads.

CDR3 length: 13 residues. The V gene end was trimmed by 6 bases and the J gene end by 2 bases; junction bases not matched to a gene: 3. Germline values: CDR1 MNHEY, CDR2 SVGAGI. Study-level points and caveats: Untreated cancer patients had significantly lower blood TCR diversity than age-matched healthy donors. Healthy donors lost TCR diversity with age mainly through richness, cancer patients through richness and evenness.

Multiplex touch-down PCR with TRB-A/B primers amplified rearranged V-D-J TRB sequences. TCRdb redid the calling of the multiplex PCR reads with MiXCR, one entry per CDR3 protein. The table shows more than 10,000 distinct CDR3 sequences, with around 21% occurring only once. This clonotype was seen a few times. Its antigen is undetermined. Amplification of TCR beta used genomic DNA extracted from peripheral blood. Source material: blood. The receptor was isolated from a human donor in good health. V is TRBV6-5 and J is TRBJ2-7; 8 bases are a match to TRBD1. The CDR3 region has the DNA TGTGCCAGCAGGATACAGGGGGCCTACGAGCAGTACTTC. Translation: CASRIQGAYEQYF.